Listed below are T cell receptor beta chains from one sample, sequenced in a study of CD8 T cells in ankylosing spondylitis. A single record per CDR3 protein comes from TCRdb applying MiXCR to the 5' RACE reads. The sample includes about 250,000 distinct CDR3 sequences, 15% to 20% of them seen just once. Specimen: blood, either unsorted or a sorted T cell fraction (not recorded which). These receptors were obtained from a male donor with ankylosing spondylitis or in good health (not recorded which). The CDR3 runs from the conserved cysteine through the conserved F or W. Each record gives: CDR3 protein, CDR3 DNA, D gene, V gene, clone size, J gene. A D gene is named only where the DNA matches it firmly. A clone size is listed for some rows: how often the clone was seen (once, few, many), or a class if it is expanded.

CDR3: CSVAGTRYNEQFF
DNA: TGCAGCGTCGCCGGGACTCGATACAATGAGCAGTTCTTC
D: -
V: TRBV29-1
size: many
J: TRBJ2-1

CDR3: CASAQSAGDLYNEQFF
DNA: TGTGCCAGCGCTCAGTCAGCGGGAGACCTTTACAATGAGCAGTTCTTC
D: TRBD2
V: TRBV28
size: -
J: TRBJ2-1

CDR3: CASSARTSGINGPNEQFF
DNA: TGTGCCAGCAGCGCCCGGACTAGCGGGATAAATGGACCTAATGAGCAGTTCTTC
D: TRBD2
V: TRBV11-2
size: -
J: TRBJ2-1

CDR3: CSKWERASGQETQYF
DNA: TGCAGTAAATGGGAGAGGGCTAGCGGACAAGAGACCCAGTACTTC
D: TRBD2
V: TRBV20-1
size: few
J: TRBJ2-5

CDR3: CASSLTGTANTGELFF
DNA: TGCGCCAGCAGCTTAACCGGGACAGCGAACACCGGGGAGCTGTTTTTT
D: TRBD1
V: TRBV5-1
size: many
J: TRBJ2-2

CDR3: CASSLGETGYDEQYF
DNA: TGTGCCAGCAGTTTGGGGGAGACAGGGTATGACGAGCAGTACTTC
D: TRBD1
V: TRBV12-3/TRBV12-4
size: many
J: TRBJ2-7

CDR3: CSVASGSYEQYF
DNA: TGCAGCGTCGCCTCAGGGTCCTACGAGCAGTACTTC
D: -
V: TRBV29-1
size: few
J: TRBJ2-7

CDR3: CASSPGTSFEQFF
DNA: TGTGCCAGCAGTCCCGGGACTAGCTTTGAGCAGTTCTTC
D: TRBD2
V: TRBV12-3/TRBV12-4
size: few
J: TRBJ2-1

CDR3: CASSHPGREWNEQYF
DNA: TGTGCCAGCAGCCACCCGGGCCGGGAGTGGAACGAGCAGTACTTC
D: -
V: TRBV3-1
size: -
J: TRBJ2-7

CDR3: CASSLWAGGDTGELFF
DNA: TGTGCCAGCAGCTTGTGGGCGGGAGGAGACACCGGGGAGCTGTTTTTT
D: TRBD2
V: TRBV7-8
size: few
J: TRBJ2-2

CDR3: CATSDGDSNQPQHF
DNA: TGTGCCACCAGTGATGGGGACAGCAATCAGCCCCAGCATTTT
D: -
V: TRBV24-1
size: -
J: TRBJ1-5

CDR3: CASSTTPGQYLSLAGGPYEQYF
DNA: TGTGCCAGCAGCACAACACCGGGACAGTATCTATCACTAGCGGGAGGGCCCTACGAGCAGTACTTC
D: TRBD2
V: TRBV13
size: -
J: TRBJ2-7

CDR3: CSVEDLSVNAGEQYF
DNA: TGCAGCGTTGAAGATCTAAGCGTCAACGCTGGGGAGCAGTACTTC
D: -
V: TRBV29-1
size: -
J: TRBJ2-7

CDR3: CSGEGLAGLSYEQYF
DNA: TGCAGTGGGGAGGGGCTAGCGGGGCTCTCCTACGAGCAGTACTTC
D: TRBD2
V: TRBV20-1
size: few
J: TRBJ2-7

CDR3: CASSPGTSGRSYEQYF
DNA: TGCGCCAGCAGCCCCGGGACTAGCGGGAGGTCCTACGAGCAGTACTTC
D: TRBD2
V: TRBV4-1
size: -
J: TRBJ2-7

CDR3: CASSQDRSQPGHGYTF
DNA: TGCGCCAGCAGCCAAGATCGTTCACAACCCGGACATGGCTACACCTTC
D: -
V: TRBV4-3
size: -
J: TRBJ1-2

CDR3: CSARGTSGRAKNIQYF
DNA: TGCAGTGCTAGAGGGACTAGCGGGAGAGCCAAAAACATTCAGTACTTC
D: TRBD2
V: TRBV20-1
size: few
J: TRBJ2-4

CDR3: CASSPSLLETQYF
DNA: TGCGCCAGCAGTCCGAGTCTTTTAGAGACCCAGTACTTC
D: -
V: TRBV10-1
size: -
J: TRBJ2-5

CDR3: CASSFYADRDEQFF
DNA: TGTGCCAGCAGCTTTTATGCGGACAGGGATGAGCAGTTCTTC
D: TRBD1
V: TRBV11-1
size: many
J: TRBJ2-1

CDR3: CSVEGGEDYGYTF
DNA: TGCAGCGTTGAAGGGGGCGAGGACTATGGCTACACCTTC
D: -
V: TRBV29-1
size: -
J: TRBJ1-2

CDR3: CASSSPDFGDNEQFF
DNA: TGTGCCAGCAGCTCCCCCGACTTTGGGGACAATGAGCAGTTCTTC
D: -
V: TRBV7-6
size: -
J: TRBJ2-1

CDR3: CASSPGAMGELFF
DNA: TGTGCCAGCAGCCCTGGGGCAATGGGGGAGCTGTTTTTT
D: -
V: TRBV3-1
size: few
J: TRBJ2-2

CDR3: CASSFYGGGGTDTQYF
DNA: TGTGCCAGCAGTTTTTATGGGGGAGGGGGCACAGATACGCAGTATTTT
D: TRBD2
V: TRBV28
size: once
J: TRBJ2-3